This T cell receptor beta chain was recovered during a study of blood T cell repertoires in COVID-19 (dated by TCRdb to 2020 to 2022). Broadly, across the study: Collaborator samples came from the United States, Italy and Spain and covered acute and convalescent phases of COVID-19. The prospective study material was composed of cDNA or gDNA derived from T cells, B-cell-depleted T cells, or PBMCs. Subjects who had been exposed to COVID-19, were actively infected with it, or had recovered from it provided the deeply sampled blood TCRbeta repertoires that made up the dataset. The repertoires were released in a freely available public database meant as a resource for research on the immune response to SARS-CoV-2. The samples were drawn from two sources: the first 160 participants of the ongoing ImmuneRACE study, and 1,000 to 1,500 subjects contributed by 6 global collaborators. Nearly every sample came with metadata listing a de-identified subject ID, COVID-19 status, age in years and sex. Where available, HLA class I and class II types were obtained from metadata supplied by the sample provider rather than from assay-based typing.

General study outcomes and caveats: How much clinical and demographic metadata was included differed by source and by participant, and the metadata was provided uncurated.

At one collaborating source in Seattle, patients were enrolled during active infection and were followed longitudinally through the course of disease. The collaborating institutions used their own protocols to collect whole blood in K2EDTA tubes. For TCRbeta analysis, collaborator samples were shipped as frozen whole blood, as isolated PBMCs, or as DNA extracted from either sample type. With regard to this clone: This receptor's antigen is unknown. Base qualities are not recorded, but no much larger clone differs from it by a single base.

TCRbeta CDR3 regions were amplified from genomic DNA by means of the immunoSEQ Assay, a bias-controlled multiplex PCR. As for how the authors treated the data: The number of nucleated cells in each sample was estimated by amplification of reference gene primers within the assay. To quantify the absolute abundance of each unique TCRbeta CDR3 rearrangement, sequence reads were collapsed and filtered. For each sample, productive Simpson clonality was calculated as the square root of Simpson's diversity index over productive rearrangements. TCRdb provides this immuneACCESS table in a form limited to in-frame rearrangements. Some clones are lacking; in checked studies, under half of them reflect an unresolved V gene, and why the rest are absent is not known. The D gene and trimming were derived from the DNA, and the V and J assignments and clone size from that table. The sample table records 200,000 to 250,000 clones; about 90% of these occur just once. The ten largest clones add up to roughly 0.89% of the sample.

Cut back by 4 bases and 1 base, the V and J ends lie 9 bases apart. The CDR3 starts with the cysteine, ends with the phenylalanine, and has 13 residues. Solely the CDR3 DNA is kept, with 39 bases framed from the first base. In this chain, TRBV5-7 is recombined with TRBJ2-7; the D gene is possibly TRBD1, with 6 bases matching. TRBV5-7 is labeled an ORF, and its function is uncertain. The sample consisted of peripheral blood. The clonotype comes from a man aged 25 to 40 with COVID-19, enrolled during active disease. The CDR3: CASSRTESYEQYF. The sequence in DNA is TGTGCCAGCAGCCGGACAGAATCCTACGAGCAGTACTTC.